This T cell receptor beta chain was retrieved from a study of beta chain features in type 1 diabetes. Study-level points and caveats: The naive, central memory and Treg TCRB repertoires of patients appeared to be more similar to one another than those of healthy donors. The study left unresolved whether HLA type influences TCRB rearrangement.

A single heparinised draw of roughly 0.11 L on average was taken per donor. Purity (above 95%) was reached by all sorted populations. A word on this clone: The antigen is undetermined.

Trimming shortened V by 3 bases and J by 4 bases, and 12 bases separated the two germline ends. The CDR3 spans 15 residues. The germline CDR1 and CDR2 sequences are PRHDT and FYEKMQ (reference sequence). cDNA synthesis used the whole RNA isolate, giving expressed TCRB sequences. Some clones are missing from TCRdb's copy, which holds only in-frame ones; the method was immunoSEQ multiplex PCR. The sample includes roughly 350,000 clones, 11% of them seen just once. Source material: naive CD4+ T cells from blood. This TCR was sampled from a woman in her 30s in good health. The gene calls are TRBV13 and TRBJ2-2; D remains ambiguous. This chain's CDR3 is CASSFPDSGTGELFF. In DNA, the CDR3 is TGTGCCAGCAGCTTCCCGGATTCGGGCACCGGGGAGCTGTTTTTT.